This T cell receptor (beta chain) was profiled in a study of T cell responses to AZD1222 COVID-19 vaccine. Concerning this clone itself: Its antigen is currently unknown.

Overall study findings and caveats: Regions 160-218 and 743-854 held dominance among vaccine-associated CD4 TCRs, which spanned spike. Baseline testing showed seropositivity in only six AZD1222 recipients.

TCRdb keeps only in-frame clones here, not all; method: immunoSEQ multiplex PCR. This sample has 100,000 to 150,000 clones, with more than 70% found just once. CDR3 size: 14 residues. From germline, CDR1 is SGHDT and CDR2 YYEEEE. The V end lost 0 bases, the J end lost 4 bases, and 10 bases lay between the germline ends. This TCR was sampled from an adult in good health. The rearrangement uses TRBV5-6 and TRBJ1-2, with TRBD1 as a possible D gene (5 bases). The sample here was peripheral blood, taken on day 0 of AZD1222 vaccination. The CDR3 DNA is TGTGCCAGCAGCTTGGCACGACAGACCTATGGCTACACCTTC. Translation: CASSLARQTYGYTF.